This TCR beta chain was recorded in a study of Ad26.COV2.S vaccination and SARS-CoV-2 variants. Background on the study: Ad26.COV2.S was injected intramuscularly once or twice, 56 days apart.

V gave up 3 bases and J gave up 0 bases; unmatched junction bases: 7. The length of the CDR3 is 18 residues. The germline CDR1 and CDR2 sequences are MDHEN and SYDVKM. The treatment: over 15 received Ad26.COV2.S at low or high dose, single or two shots; several received placebo; per-sample allocation not given. Day 63 following the first vaccine or placebo injection was when the samples were taken. The assay was immunoSEQ multiplex PCR, and TCRdb's table has in-frame clones only and misses some. The sample carries about 440,000 clones, about 90% recorded once. The chain is built from TRBV28 and TRBJ2-6, with TRBD1 matching over 8 bases. The receptor was derived from a person between 18 and 59 years old who received the Ad26.COV2.S COVID-19 vaccine or a placebo. Sequences were derived from peripheral blood, sampled in a trial of Ad26.COV2.S vaccine versus placebo. The CDR3 DNA sequence: TGTGCCAGCAGTTTTCCGGGACAGGCCTCCTCTGGGGCCAACGTCCTGACTTTC. Amino acids: CASSFPGQASSGANVLTF.